This is a list of T cell receptor beta chains from one sample in a study of CD8 T cells in ankylosing spondylitis. TCRdb re-called the 5' RACE reads with MiXCR, one entry per CDR3 protein. The table has some 140,000 distinct CDR3 sequences, about 8% seen once. Sequenced sample: synovial fluid, either unsorted or a sorted T cell fraction (not recorded which). The receptors stem from a male donor with ankylosing spondylitis. The CDR3 runs from the conserved cysteine through the conserved F or W. Each record gives: D gene, clone size, V gene, J gene, CDR3 protein, CDR3 DNA. The D gene is left open where the match is weak. Expanded clones get a size class; other rows say once, few or many, or leave the size out.

D gene: TRBD1; clone size: .; V gene: TRBV15; J gene: TRBJ1-4; CDR3 protein: CATSRDTAQGGEKLFF; CDR3 DNA: TGTGCCACCAGCAGAGATACAGCACAGGGGGGTGAAAAACTGTTTTTT
D gene: TRBD2; clone size: .; V gene: TRBV4-3; J gene: TRBJ2-5; CDR3 protein: CASSQFPLAGGIGETQYF; CDR3 DNA: TGCGCCAGCAGCCAATTCCCCTTAGCGGGGGGTATCGGGGAGACCCAGTACTTC
D gene: TRBD1; clone size: .; V gene: TRBV20-1; J gene: TRBJ2-3; CDR3 protein: CSARDDRASTDTQYF; CDR3 DNA: TGCAGTGCTAGAGACGACAGGGCTAGCACAGATACGCAGTATTTT
D gene: .; clone size: many; V gene: TRBV7-2; J gene: TRBJ1-1; CDR3 protein: CASSLVAPEAFF; CDR3 DNA: TGTGCCAGCAGCTTAGTGGCACCCGAAGCTTTCTTT
D gene: .; clone size: .; V gene: TRBV7-9; J gene: TRBJ2-3; CDR3 protein: CASSYDSSTQYF; CDR3 DNA: TGTGCCAGCAGCTACGACTCCTCGACGCAGTATTTT
D gene: .; clone size: few; V gene: TRBV20-1; J gene: TRBJ1-1; CDR3 protein: CSVGGTAMNTEAFF; CDR3 DNA: TGCAGTGTCGGGGGAACGGCCATGAACACTGAAGCTTTCTTT
D gene: .; clone size: few; V gene: TRBV3-1; J gene: TRBJ1-2; CDR3 protein: CASSQGGGANYGYTF; CDR3 DNA: TGTGCCAGCAGCCAAGGAGGGGGGGCTAACTATGGCTACACCTTC
D gene: TRBD1; clone size: .; V gene: TRBV5-4; J gene: TRBJ1-4; CDR3 protein: CASSSRTGPEKLFF; CDR3 DNA: TGTGCCAGCAGCTCGCGGACAGGGCCCGAAAAACTGTTTTTT
D gene: .; clone size: many; V gene: TRBV20-1; J gene: TRBJ2-7; CDR3 protein: CSVGSLNEQYF; CDR3 DNA: TGCAGCGTGGGGTCTCTCAACGAGCAGTACTTC
D gene: TRBD2; clone size: .; V gene: TRBV7-9; J gene: TRBJ2-5; CDR3 protein: CASSQSGGAWVETQYF; CDR3 DNA: TGTGCCAGCAGCCAAAGCGGGGGGGCCTGGGTAGAGACCCAGTACTTC
D gene: .; clone size: .; V gene: TRBV6-1; J gene: TRBJ2-2; CDR3 protein: CASSGLGQIRITGELFF; CDR3 DNA: TGTGCCAGCAGTGGTCTCGGACAGATACGGATCACCGGGGAGCTGTTTTTT
D gene: .; clone size: many; V gene: TRBV6-5; J gene: TRBJ2-1; CDR3 protein: CASSYPPYRSPYNEQFF; CDR3 DNA: TGTGCCAGCAGTTACCCTCCCTACAGGAGTCCCTACAATGAGCAGTTCTTC
D gene: TRBD1; clone size: few; V gene: TRBV11-2; J gene: TRBJ1-1; CDR3 protein: CASRLQGAGLNTEAFF; CDR3 DNA: TGTGCCAGCAGGCTACAGGGGGCAGGATTAAACACTGAAGCTTTCTTT
D gene: .; clone size: many; V gene: TRBV20-1; J gene: TRBJ2-7; CDR3 protein: CSGRTATMYEQYF; CDR3 DNA: TGCAGTGGGAGGACCGCGACGATGTACGAGCAGTACTTC
D gene: .; clone size: .; V gene: TRBV12-3/TRBV12-4; J gene: TRBJ1-5; CDR3 protein: CASSFGAGGLPQHF; CDR3 DNA: TGTGCCAGCAGCTTCGGGGCGGGTGGTCTGCCCCAGCATTTT
D gene: .; clone size: .; V gene: TRBV21-1; J gene: TRBJ2-4; CDR3 protein: CASSKGRGGDLENIQYF; CDR3 DNA: TGTGCCAGCAGCAAGGGAAGGGGAGGGGATCTGGAAAACATTCAGTACTTC
D gene: .; clone size: .; V gene: TRBV5-1; J gene: TRBJ2-5; CDR3 protein: CASSLTEPQETQYF; CDR3 DNA: TGCGCCAGCAGCTTGACAGAGCCACAAGAGACCCAGTACTTC
D gene: .; clone size: many; V gene: TRBV5-1; J gene: TRBJ2-3; CDR3 protein: CASSLDRATQCYF; CDR3 DNA: TGCGCCAGCAGCTTGGATCGGGCGACCCAGTGTTATTTT
D gene: .; clone size: many; V gene: TRBV20-1; J gene: TRBJ2-7; CDR3 protein: CSARDTQGTYEQYF; CDR3 DNA: TGCAGTGCTAGAGATACCCAGGGAACCTACGAGCAGTACTTC
D gene: .; clone size: many; V gene: TRBV28; J gene: TRBJ1-4; CDR3 protein: CASSSLTVATNEKLFF; CDR3 DNA: TGTGCCAGCAGTTCTTTAACAGTTGCAACTAATGAAAAACTGTTTTTT
D gene: .; clone size: many; V gene: TRBV7-2; J gene: TRBJ2-7; CDR3 protein: CASSPKRASYEQYF; CDR3 DNA: TGTGCCAGCAGCCCCAAGCGGGCCTCCTACGAGCAGTACTTC
D gene: TRBD1; clone size: few; V gene: TRBV5-1; J gene: TRBJ2-5; CDR3 protein: CASSLRTGSSLAQETQYF; CDR3 DNA: TGCGCCAGCAGCTTAAGGACAGGGAGCAGCCTCGCCCAAGAGACCCAGTACTTC
D gene: .; clone size: .; V gene: TRBV6-2/TRBV6-3; J gene: TRBJ2-5; CDR3 protein: CASSSIEETQYF; CDR3 DNA: TGTGCCAGCAGTTCCATCGAAGAGACCCAGTACTTC
D gene: .; clone size: many; V gene: TRBV18; J gene: TRBJ1-2; CDR3 protein: CASSPAGDNYGYTF; CDR3 DNA: TGTGCCAGCTCACCGGCAGGGGATAACTATGGCTACACCTTC
D gene: .; clone size: many; V gene: TRBV7-2; J gene: TRBJ2-4; CDR3 protein: CASSVGAKRNIQYF; CDR3 DNA: TGTGCCAGCAGTGTAGGGGCCAAGAGGAACATTCAGTACTTC
D gene: TRBD2; clone size: many; V gene: TRBV6-1; J gene: TRBJ2-7; CDR3 protein: CASSETSTYEQYF; CDR3 DNA: TGTGCCAGCAGTGAGACTAGCACCTACGAGCAGTACTTC
D gene: TRBD1; clone size: few; V gene: TRBV12-3/TRBV12-4; J gene: TRBJ2-2; CDR3 protein: CASTPGGNTGELFF; CDR3 DNA: TGTGCCAGCACCCCAGGGGGGAACACCGGGGAGCTGTTTTTT
D gene: TRBD2; clone size: few; V gene: TRBV10-2; J gene: TRBJ2-1; CDR3 protein: CASSAQSPGLAGFNEQFF; CDR3 DNA: TGCGCCAGCAGTGCCCAGTCACCGGGACTAGCGGGATTCAATGAGCAGTTCTTC
D gene: .; clone size: many; V gene: TRBV5-1; J gene: TRBJ2-1; CDR3 protein: CASSSQDYNEQFF; CDR3 DNA: TGCGCCAGCAGCTCACAGGATTACAATGAGCAGTTCTTC
D gene: TRBD1; clone size: many; V gene: TRBV7-2; J gene: TRBJ2-3; CDR3 protein: CASKVGQGTTDTQYF; CDR3 DNA: TGTGCCAGCAAAGTGGGACAGGGCACCACAGATACGCAGTATTTT
D gene: .; clone size: few; V gene: TRBV6-5; J gene: TRBJ2-3; CDR3 protein: CASSYEVSGMADTQYF; CDR3 DNA: TGTGCCAGCAGTTACGAGGTGTCGGGCATGGCAGATACGCAGTATTTT
D gene: .; clone size: many; V gene: TRBV7-6; J gene: TRBJ1-5; CDR3 protein: CASSLQKGPQHF; CDR3 DNA: TGTGCCAGCAGCTTGCAGAAGGGGCCCCAGCATTTT
D gene: TRBD1; clone size: few; V gene: TRBV5-1; J gene: TRBJ1-6; CDR3 protein: CASSSHRQGDNSPLHF; CDR3 DNA: TGCGCCAGCAGCTCGCACCGACAGGGGGATAATTCACCCCTCCACTTT
D gene: TRBD1; clone size: .; V gene: TRBV7-2; J gene: TRBJ2-5; CDR3 protein: CASSLSSGQQETQYF; CDR3 DNA: TGTGCCAGCAGCTTATCTTCGGGACAGCAAGAGACCCAGTACTTC
D gene: .; clone size: many; V gene: TRBV6-6; J gene: TRBJ2-7; CDR3 protein: CASRPQAYEQYF; CDR3 DNA: TGTGCCAGCAGGCCACAGGCGTACGAGCAGTACTTC
D gene: .; clone size: many; V gene: TRBV20-1; J gene: TRBJ1-5; CDR3 protein: CSARTRREQPQHF; CDR3 DNA: TGCAGTGCTAGGACAAGGCGAGAACAGCCCCAGCATTTT
D gene: .; clone size: many; V gene: TRBV7-2; J gene: TRBJ1-1; CDR3 protein: CASSLEGYFTEAFF; CDR3 DNA: TGTGCCAGCAGCTTAGAGGGGTATTTCACTGAAGCTTTCTTT
D gene: TRBD1; clone size: few; V gene: TRBV14; J gene: TRBJ2-7; CDR3 protein: CASSRDRGTSYEQYF; CDR3 DNA: TGTGCCAGCAGCCGTGACAGGGGCACCTCCTACGAGCAGTACTTC
D gene: .; clone size: many; V gene: TRBV7-2; J gene: TRBJ1-5; CDR3 protein: CASSLKGGGQPQHF; CDR3 DNA: TGTGCCAGCAGCTTAAAAGGGGGGGGTCAGCCCCAGCATTTT
D gene: .; clone size: few; V gene: TRBV6-2/TRBV6-3; J gene: TRBJ1-1; CDR3 protein: CASSYVWVVTEAFF; CDR3 DNA: TGTGCCAGCAGTTACGTTTGGGTTGTCACTGAAGCTTTCTTT
D gene: .; clone size: many; V gene: TRBV21-1; J gene: TRBJ2-7; CDR3 protein: CASSPRDRNSYEQYF; CDR3 DNA: TGTGCCAGCAGCCCCCGGGACAGGAACTCCTACGAGCAGTACTTC
D gene: .; clone size: .; V gene: TRBV5-5; J gene: TRBJ1-1; CDR3 protein: CASSPGQGWTEAFF; CDR3 DNA: TGTGCCAGCAGCCCTGGGCAGGGGTGGACTGAAGCTTTCTTT
D gene: TRBD1; clone size: few; V gene: TRBV28; J gene: TRBJ1-6; CDR3 protein: CASSSLDREISPLHF; CDR3 DNA: TGTGCCAGCAGTAGCCTGGACAGGGAAATTTCACCCCTCCACTTT
D gene: .; clone size: medium-sized; V gene: TRBV6-6; J gene: TRBJ2-1; CDR3 protein: CASQLRAGNRPNEQFF; CDR3 DNA: TGTGCCAGTCAGTTAAGAGCAGGGAATAGGCCCAATGAGCAGTTCTTC
D gene: .; clone size: few; V gene: TRBV28; J gene: TRBJ1-2; CDR3 protein: CASSWDGQNYGYTF; CDR3 DNA: TGTGCCAGCAGCTGGGACGGCCAGAACTATGGCTACACCTTC
D gene: .; clone size: many; V gene: TRBV19; J gene: TRBJ2-4; CDR3 protein: CASGAGDVKNIQYF; CDR3 DNA: TGTGCCAGTGGGGCAGGGGATGTCAAAAACATTCAGTACTTC
D gene: .; clone size: .; V gene: TRBV20-1; J gene: TRBJ2-7; CDR3 protein: CSARGYYEQYF; CDR3 DNA: TGCAGTGCTAGAGGCTACTACGAGCAGTACTTC
D gene: TRBD2; clone size: few; V gene: TRBV7-9; J gene: TRBJ2-3; CDR3 protein: CASSSQSGGGADTQYF; CDR3 DNA: TGTGCCAGCAGCTCCCAGAGTGGCGGGGGGGCTGATACGCAGTATTTT
D gene: .; clone size: many; V gene: TRBV5-5; J gene: TRBJ1-2; CDR3 protein: CASSLERFYGYTF; CDR3 DNA: TGTGCCAGCAGCTTGGAGCGATTCTATGGCTACACCTTC
D gene: .; clone size: .; V gene: TRBV9; J gene: TRBJ1-5; CDR3 protein: CASSVEGFQPQHF; CDR3 DNA: TGTGCCAGCAGCGTAGAGGGATTTCAGCCCCAGCATTTT
D gene: .; clone size: few; V gene: TRBV2; J gene: TRBJ2-3; CDR3 protein: CASSVGLTDTQYF; CDR3 DNA: TGTGCCAGCAGTGTGGGTCTGACAGATACGCAGTATTTT
D gene: .; clone size: many; V gene: TRBV5-6; J gene: TRBJ1-1; CDR3 protein: CASREAGRNTEAFF; CDR3 DNA: TGTGCCAGCAGGGAAGCCGGGAGGAACACTGAAGCTTTCTTT
D gene: .; clone size: many; V gene: TRBV20-1; J gene: TRBJ2-7; CDR3 protein: CSARLPWGAEEQYF; CDR3 DNA: TGCAGTGCTAGACTCCCGTGGGGGGCAGAAGAGCAGTACTTC
D gene: .; clone size: many; V gene: TRBV24-1; J gene: TRBJ1-2; CDR3 protein: CATSRDGNYGYTF; CDR3 DNA: TGTGCCACCAGCCGGGACGGGAATTATGGCTACACCTTC
D gene: TRBD2; clone size: many; V gene: TRBV28; J gene: TRBJ2-1; CDR3 protein: CASSFFGLAGGKEGNEQFF; CDR3 DNA: TGTGCCAGCAGTTTTTTTGGACTAGCGGGAGGAAAAGAAGGCAATGAGCAGTTCTTC
D gene: .; clone size: many; V gene: TRBV27; J gene: TRBJ2-5; CDR3 protein: CASSPTWGGETQYF; CDR3 DNA: TGTGCCAGCAGTCCTACGTGGGGTGGTGAGACCCAGTACTTC
D gene: .; clone size: many; V gene: TRBV6-1; J gene: TRBJ1-2; CDR3 protein: CASRDFGYGYTF; CDR3 DNA: TGTGCCAGTCGGGACTTTGGCTATGGCTACACCTTC
D gene: .; clone size: few; V gene: TRBV20-1; J gene: TRBJ1-4; CDR3 protein: CSARGREKLFF; CDR3 DNA: TGCAGTGCTAGAGGAAGGGAAAAACTGTTTTTT
D gene: .; clone size: many; V gene: TRBV12-3/TRBV12-4; J gene: TRBJ2-7; CDR3 protein: CASSLQGTYEQYF; CDR3 DNA: TGTGCCAGCAGCCTTCAAGGGACATACGAGCAGTACTTC
D gene: .; clone size: medium-sized; V gene: TRBV10-3; J gene: TRBJ1-5; CDR3 protein: CAISESRNSNQPQHF; CDR3 DNA: TGTGCCATCAGTGAGTCCAGGAATAGCAATCAGCCCCAGCATTTT